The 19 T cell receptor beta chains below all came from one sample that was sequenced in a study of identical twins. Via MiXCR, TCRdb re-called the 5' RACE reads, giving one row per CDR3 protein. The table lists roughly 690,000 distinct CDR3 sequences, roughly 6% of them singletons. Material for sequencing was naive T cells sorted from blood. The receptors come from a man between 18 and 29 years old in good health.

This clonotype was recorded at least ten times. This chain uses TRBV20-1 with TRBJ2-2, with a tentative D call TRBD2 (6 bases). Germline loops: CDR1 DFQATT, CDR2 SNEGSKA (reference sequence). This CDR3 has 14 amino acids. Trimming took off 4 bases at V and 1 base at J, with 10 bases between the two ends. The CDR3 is CSATKEGNTGELFF. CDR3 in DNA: TGCAGTGCTACTAAGGAGGGGAACACCGGGGAGCTGTTTTTT.

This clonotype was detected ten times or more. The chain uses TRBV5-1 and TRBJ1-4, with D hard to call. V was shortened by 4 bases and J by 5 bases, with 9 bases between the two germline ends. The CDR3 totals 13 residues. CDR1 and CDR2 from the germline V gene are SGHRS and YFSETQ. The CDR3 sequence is CASSQVLNEKLFF. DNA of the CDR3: TGCGCCAGCAGCCAGGTCCTAAATGAAAAACTGTTTTTT.

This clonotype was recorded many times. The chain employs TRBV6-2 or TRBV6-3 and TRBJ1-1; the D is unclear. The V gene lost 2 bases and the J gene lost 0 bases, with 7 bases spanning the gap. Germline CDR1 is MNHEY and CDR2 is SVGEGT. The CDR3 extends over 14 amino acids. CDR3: CASSYGGLNTEAFF. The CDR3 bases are TGTGCCAGCAGTTACGGTGGTCTGAACACTGAAGCTTTCTTT.

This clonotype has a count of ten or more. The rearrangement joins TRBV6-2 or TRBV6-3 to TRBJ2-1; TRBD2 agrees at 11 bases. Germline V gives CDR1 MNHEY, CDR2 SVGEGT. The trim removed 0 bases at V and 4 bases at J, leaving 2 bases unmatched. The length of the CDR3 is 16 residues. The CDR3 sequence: CASSYSVAGGYNEQFF. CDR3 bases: TGTGCCAGCAGTTACTCAGTAGCGGGAGGGTACAATGAGCAGTTCTTC.

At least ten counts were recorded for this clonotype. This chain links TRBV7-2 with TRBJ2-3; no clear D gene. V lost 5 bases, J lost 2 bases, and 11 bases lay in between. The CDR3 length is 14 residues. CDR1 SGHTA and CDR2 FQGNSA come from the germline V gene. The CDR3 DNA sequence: TGTGCCAGCAGCCCCCGACTTATCACAGATACGCAGTATTTT. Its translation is CASSPRLITDTQYF. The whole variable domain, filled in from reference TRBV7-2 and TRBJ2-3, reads GAGVSQSPSNKVTEKGKDVELRCDPISGHTALYWYRQSLGQGLEFLIYFQGNSAPDKSGLPSDRFSAERTGGSVSTLTIQRTQQEDSAVYLCASSPRLITDTQYFGPGTRLTVL.

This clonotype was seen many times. The CDR3 DNA follows: TGTGCCAGCAGCTTAATGGGGGCAGATACGCAGTATTTT. This translates into CASSLMGADTQYF. J is TRBJ2-3 and V is TRBV11-2; D assignment may be TRBD1 or TRBD2 (5 bases each). Germline loops: CDR1 SGHAT, CDR2 FQNNGV. Trimming pared 2 bases from V and 4 bases from J, leaving 7 bases between. CDR3 length: 13 amino acids. Drawing the rest from reference TRBV11-2 and TRBJ2-3, the complete variable domain is EAGVAQSPRYKIIEKRQSVAFWCNPISGHATLYWYQQILGQGPKLLIQFQNNGVVDDSQLPKDRFSAERLKGVDSTLKIQPAKLEDSAVYLCASSLMGADTQYFGPGTRLTVL.

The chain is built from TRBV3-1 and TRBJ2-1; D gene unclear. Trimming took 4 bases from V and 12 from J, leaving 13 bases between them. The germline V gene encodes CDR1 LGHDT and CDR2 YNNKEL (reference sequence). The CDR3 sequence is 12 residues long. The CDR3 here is CASSLPGYAQFF. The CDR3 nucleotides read TGTGCCAGCAGCCTCCCGGGTTATGCGCAGTTCTTC.

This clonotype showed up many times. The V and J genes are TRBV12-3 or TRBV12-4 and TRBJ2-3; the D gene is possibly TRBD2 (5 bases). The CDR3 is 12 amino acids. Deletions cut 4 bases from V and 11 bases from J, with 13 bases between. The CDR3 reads CASSSTRTQQYF. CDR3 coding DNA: TGTGCCAGCAGTTCGACCCGGACTCAGCAGTATTTT.

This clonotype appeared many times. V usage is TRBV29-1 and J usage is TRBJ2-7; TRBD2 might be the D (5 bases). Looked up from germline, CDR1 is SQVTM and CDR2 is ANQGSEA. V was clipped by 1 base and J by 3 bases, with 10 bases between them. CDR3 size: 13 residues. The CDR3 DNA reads TGCAGCGTTGAAGTGGTACTAGGCTACGAGCAGTACTTC. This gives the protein CSVEVVLGYEQYF.

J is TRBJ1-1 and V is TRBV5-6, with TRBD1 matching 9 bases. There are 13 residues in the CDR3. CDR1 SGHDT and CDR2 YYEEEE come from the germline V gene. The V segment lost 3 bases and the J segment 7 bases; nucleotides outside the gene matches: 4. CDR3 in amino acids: CASSSDRGYEAFF. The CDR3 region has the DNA TGTGCCAGCAGCTCGGACAGGGGTTATGAAGCTTTCTTT.

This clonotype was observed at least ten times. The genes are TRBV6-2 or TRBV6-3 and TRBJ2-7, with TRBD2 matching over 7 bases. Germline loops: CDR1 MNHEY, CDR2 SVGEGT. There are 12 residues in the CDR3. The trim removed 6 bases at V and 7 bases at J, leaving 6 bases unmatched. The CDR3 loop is CASRTTSEEQYV. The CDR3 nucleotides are TGTGCCAGCAGAACCACTAGCGAGGAGCAGTACGTC.

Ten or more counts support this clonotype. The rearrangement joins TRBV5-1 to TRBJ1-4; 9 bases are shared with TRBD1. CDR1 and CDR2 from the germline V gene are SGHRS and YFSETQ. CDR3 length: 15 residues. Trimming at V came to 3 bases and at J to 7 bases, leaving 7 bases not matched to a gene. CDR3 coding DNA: TGCGCCAGCAGCTCTACCGGGACAGGGAGTGAAAAACTGTTTTTT. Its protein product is CASSSTGTGSEKLFF.

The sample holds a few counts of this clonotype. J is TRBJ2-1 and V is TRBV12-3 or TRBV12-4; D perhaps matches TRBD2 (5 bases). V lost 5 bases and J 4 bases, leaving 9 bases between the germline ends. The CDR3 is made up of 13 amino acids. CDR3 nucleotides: TGTGCCAGCAGTCGGACTCATTACAATGAGCAGTTCTTC. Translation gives CASSRTHYNEQFF.

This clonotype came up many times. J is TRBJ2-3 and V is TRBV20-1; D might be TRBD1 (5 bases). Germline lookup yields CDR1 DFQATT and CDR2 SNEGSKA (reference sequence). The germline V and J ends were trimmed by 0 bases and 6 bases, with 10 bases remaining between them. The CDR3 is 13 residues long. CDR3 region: CSARDWGWDTQYF. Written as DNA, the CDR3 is TGCAGTGCTAGAGATTGGGGCTGGGATACGCAGTATTTT.

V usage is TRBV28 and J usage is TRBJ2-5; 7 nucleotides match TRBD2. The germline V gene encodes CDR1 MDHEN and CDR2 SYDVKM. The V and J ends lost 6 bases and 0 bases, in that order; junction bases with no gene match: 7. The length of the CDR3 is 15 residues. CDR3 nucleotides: TGTGCCAGCAGCCAAGAGGGAGGGTACCAAGAGACCCAGTACTTC. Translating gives CASSQEGGYQETQYF.

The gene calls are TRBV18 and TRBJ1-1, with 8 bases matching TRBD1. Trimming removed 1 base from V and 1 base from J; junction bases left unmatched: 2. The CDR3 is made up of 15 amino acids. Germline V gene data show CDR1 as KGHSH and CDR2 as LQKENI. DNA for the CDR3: TGTGCCAGCTCACCACTACAGGGGGGGAACACTGAAGCTTTCTTT. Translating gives CASSPLQGGNTEAFF.

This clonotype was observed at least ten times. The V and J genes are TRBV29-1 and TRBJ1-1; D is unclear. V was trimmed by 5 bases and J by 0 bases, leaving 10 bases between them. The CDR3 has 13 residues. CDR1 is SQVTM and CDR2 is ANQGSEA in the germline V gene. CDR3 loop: CSVFLEMNTEAFF. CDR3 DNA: TGCAGCGTTTTCCTAGAAATGAACACTGAAGCTTTCTTT.

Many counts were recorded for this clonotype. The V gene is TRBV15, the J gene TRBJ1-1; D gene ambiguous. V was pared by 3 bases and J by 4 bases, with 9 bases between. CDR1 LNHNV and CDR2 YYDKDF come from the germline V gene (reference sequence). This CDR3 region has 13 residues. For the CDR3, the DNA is TGTGCCACCAGCAGGGCTATGGGCACTGAAGCTTTCTTT. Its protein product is CATSRAMGTEAFF.

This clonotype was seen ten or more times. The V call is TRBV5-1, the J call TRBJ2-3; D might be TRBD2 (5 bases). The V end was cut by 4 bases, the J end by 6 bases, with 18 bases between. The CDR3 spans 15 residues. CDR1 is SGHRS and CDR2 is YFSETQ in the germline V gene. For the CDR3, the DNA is TGCGCCAGCAGCCGGGGTCTGACCCCTGGCGATACGCAGTATTTT. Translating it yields CASSRGLTPGDTQYF.